This is a list of T cell receptor beta chains from one sample in a study of blood T cell repertoires in COVID-19. Only in-frame clones appear in the TCRdb table, and some are missing; sequencing was by immunoSEQ multiplex PCR. The table has around 150,000 clones, roughly 82% seen once. The sample consisted of peripheral blood. Source of these receptors: a woman between 40 and 55 years old with COVID-19, enrolled during active disease. CDR3s include the opening cysteine and the closing phenylalanine or tryptophan. D genes are given only for firm matches. Only some rows state a clone size, as once, few, many or a class for expanded clones.

CDR3 protein	CDR3 DNA	D gene	J gene	clone size	V gene
CASSLEDRDNSPLHF	TGCGCCAGCAGCTTGGAGGACAGGGATAATTCACCCCTCCACTTT	TRBD1	TRBJ1-6	NA	TRBV5-1
CASSLEQYSNQPQHF	TGTGCCAGCAGCTTGGAACAGTATAGCAATCAGCCCCAGCATTTT	NA	TRBJ1-5	once	TRBV5-6
CASAGQGGYGYTF	TGTGCCAGCGCAGGGCAGGGGGGCTATGGCTACACCTTC	TRBD1	TRBJ1-2	NA	TRBV25-1
CASSRERGGGETQYF	TGTGCCAGCAGCCGTGAGCGGGGGGGCGGAGAGACCCAGTACTTC	TRBD2	TRBJ2-5	NA	TRBV5-6
CASSDRTGASTDTQYF	TGTGCCAGCAGTGATAGGACAGGAGCTAGCACAGATACGCAGTATTTT	TRBD1	TRBJ2-3	NA	TRBV6-1
CASSFTGLAGGPSYNEQFF	TGTGCCAGCAGTTTTACGGGACTAGCGGGAGGGCCTAGTTACAATGAGCAGTTCTTC	TRBD2	TRBJ2-1	NA	TRBV28
CASSRGDRGQPQHF	TGTGCCAGCAGTCGCGGAGACAGGGGTCAGCCCCAGCATTTT	TRBD1	TRBJ1-5	few	TRBV6-5
CASARGMNTEAFF	TGTGCCAGCGCCCGGGGGATGAACACTGAAGCTTTCTTT	NA	TRBJ1-1	NA	TRBV6-5
CAWSSTGLDQPQHF	TGTGCCTGGAGTTCCACAGGGTTAGATCAGCCCCAGCATTTT	NA	TRBJ1-5	NA	TRBV30
CASSLDSGDTQYF	TGTGCCAGCAGCTTGGACTCTGGAGATACGCAGTATTTT	NA	TRBJ2-3	NA	TRBV7-9
CASSSGGINQPQHF	TGCGCCAGCAGCTCCGGGGGTATCAATCAGCCCCAGCATTTT	NA	TRBJ1-5	NA	TRBV4-1
CASAGGAGQPQHF	TGTGCCAGCGCTGGGGGGGCTGGTCAGCCCCAGCATTTT	NA	TRBJ1-5	NA	TRBV27
CASKVAGVDEQYF	TGTGCCAGCAAAGTAGCGGGAGTTGACGAGCAGTACTTC	TRBD2	TRBJ2-7	NA	TRBV6-5
CASSYGQGRGTDTQYF	TGTGCCAGCAGTTACGGACAAGGAAGGGGCACAGATACGCAGTATTTT	NA	TRBJ2-3	NA	TRBV5-8
CASRGRVFATNEKLFF	TGTGCCAGCAGGGGTCGGGTATTCGCAACTAATGAAAAACTGTTTTTT	NA	TRBJ1-4	NA	TRBV28
CASTPGLGNNEQFF	TGTGCCAGCACTCCGGGACTAGGGAACAATGAGCAGTTCTTC	TRBD2	TRBJ2-1	once	TRBV6-5
CATSRKQGYSGQPQHF	TGTGCCACCAGCAGAAAACAGGGTTACTCGGGACAGCCCCAGCATTTT	NA	TRBJ1-5	NA	TRBV15
CASSQDGGGGAADTQYF	TGCGCCAGCAGCCAAGATGGGGGCGGGGGGGCCGCAGATACGCAGTATTTT	TRBD2	TRBJ2-3	NA	TRBV4-1
CAISGGPTSGLQETQYF	TGTGCCATCAGTGGCGGCCCAACTAGCGGGCTTCAAGAGACCCAGTACTTC	TRBD2	TRBJ2-5	NA	TRBV10-3
CASSDRVLETQYF	TGTGCCAGTAGCGACAGGGTTTTGGAGACCCAGTACTTC	TRBD1	TRBJ2-5	once	TRBV19
CASSLGLAGLGVTQYF	TGTGCCAGCAGCTTGGGACTAGCGGGCCTGGGGGTCACGCAGTATTTT	TRBD2	TRBJ2-3	NA	TRBV7-9
CASSLTAPRPGSYEQYF	TGTGCCAGCTCGCTTACGGCCCCGCGCCCAGGCTCCTACGAGCAGTACTTC	NA	TRBJ2-7	NA	TRBV18